This T cell receptor (beta chain) was sequenced during a study of shared clonotypes between healthy human individuals. Germline V gene data show CDR1 as LGHNA and CDR2 as YSLEER. V was shortened by 3 bases and J by 1 base, with 10 bases between the two germline ends. The CDR3 runs 16 residues. Study-wide results and caveats: Naive subsets generally exceeded memory subsets in estimated richness. Since donors were few, the genetic and exposure-history diversity represented was limited. Shared clonotypes across all four donors exceeded non-shared ones in generation probability.

Worth noting for this clone: What it binds is not known.

An approximately 200 ng quantity of DNA, tens of thousands of T cell genomes, went into the sorted-subset replicate PCRs. Here immunoSEQ multiplex PCR was the method, and the copy in TCRdb shows in-frame clones only, minus some. The data hold almost 700,000 clones, with about 91% observed a single time. Naive CD8 cells were CD45RO-negative, positively selected for CCR7, excluding terminally differentiated effector memory CD45RA+ cells. Sequencing was done on a sample of naive CD8+ T cells sorted from blood. The clonotype was recovered from a man aged 30 to 45 in good health. This rearrangement joins TRBV4-3 to TRBJ2-6; no clear D gene. This chain's CDR3 is CASSHATRSGANVLTF. The CDR3 DNA reads TGCGCCAGCAGCCATGCGACCCGGTCTGGGGCCAACGTCCTGACTTTC.